Below are 21 T cell receptor beta chains sequenced from a single sample in a study of shared clonotypes between healthy human individuals. TCRdb keeps only in-frame clones here, not all; method: immunoSEQ multiplex PCR. Here the sample spans fewer than 1.4 million clones, 70% to 80% being singletons. Specimen: memory CD4+ T cells from PBMCs. Subset: CD45RA-negative fraction. These receptors all stem from a young man in good health. Some clones in this sample may be carry-over from other donors' samples.

The gene calls are TRBV7-2 and TRBJ1-3; D gene ambiguous. The CDR3 loop spans 15 amino acids. The germline V and J ends were trimmed by 5 bases and 0 bases, with 11 bases remaining between them. Germline V gene data show CDR1 as SGHTA and CDR2 as FQGNSA. In nucleotides, the CDR3 is TGTGCCAGCAGCATAGTGCAGAACTCTGGAAACACCATATATTTT. Amino acid sequence: CASSIVQNSGNTIYF.

Notes on this clone: Other DNA variants within this sample encode the same CDR3. The V call is TRBV18, the J call TRBJ2-2; maybe TRBD1 (5 bases). The CDR3 is 14 amino acids. Germline V gene lookup returns CDR1 KGHSH and CDR2 LQKENI. Trimming took 6 bases from V and 4 from J, leaving 12 bases between them. CDR3 residues: CASSPDRSTGELFF. DNA of the CDR3: TGTGCCAGCTCCCCTGACAGATCCACCGGGGAGCTGTTTTTT.

The chain employs TRBV25-1 and TRBJ2-7; 9 bases are shared with TRBD1. The germline V gene has CDR1 MGHDK and CDR2 SYGVNS. The CDR3 spans 14 residues. The V and J ends lost 2 bases and 6 bases, in that order; junction bases with no gene match: 5. Here the CDR3 reads CASSEPTGGREQYF. The DNA for the CDR3 is TGTGCCAGCAGTGAACCCACAGGGGGCCGCGAGCAGTACTTC.

The chain joins TRBV20-1 to TRBJ2-1; D not resolved. Germline V gene data show CDR1 as DFQATT and CDR2 as SNEGSKA (reference sequence). This CDR3 has 10 amino acids. V was pared by 2 bases and J by 9 bases, with 5 bases between. The CDR3 nucleotides read TGCAGTGCTAGAACCATTGAGCAGTTCTTC. Its protein is CSARTIEQFF.

This clone was counted between two and nine times. The chain couples TRBV9 to TRBJ2-1, with TRBD1 identical over 8 bases. CDR3 size: 14 residues. With V trimmed by 6 bases and J by 13 bases, 15 bases remained unmatched. CDR1 and CDR2 (germline): SGDLS, YYNGEE. DNA of the CDR3: TGTGCCAGCATCGCATCTTTTGACAGGGGCCATCAGTTCTTC. Amino acid sequence: CASIASFDRGHQFF. Looking up the rest from reference TRBV9 and TRBJ2-1 gives the full variable domain: DSGVTQTPKHLITATGQRVTLRCSPRSGDLSVYWYQQSLDQGLQFLIQYYNGEERAKGNILERFSAQQFPDLHSELNLSSLELGDSALYFCASIASFDRGHQFFGPGTRLTVL.

This clone was seen a handful of times. The rearrangement joins TRBV5-4 to TRBJ2-1, with TRBD2 as a possible D gene (6 bases). Germline V gene data show CDR1 as SGHNT and CDR2 as YYREEE (reference sequence). V was shortened by 1 base and J by 6 bases, with 14 bases between the two germline ends. The CDR3 spans 15 residues. CDR3 sequence: CASSLPPGAGNEQFF. The CDR3 nucleotides read TGTGCCAGCAGCTTGCCACCGGGAGCGGGCAATGAGCAGTTCTTC.

The V and J genes are TRBV2 and TRBJ2-5, with 9 nucleotides matching TRBD2. CDR3 length: 18 residues. V lost 2 bases, J lost 5 bases, and 15 bases stayed unmatched. Germline CDR1 is SNHLY and CDR2 is FYNNEI. The CDR3 region has the DNA TGTGCCAGCAGTGAACAAGGGGGCCGGCTAGCGGGAACCGAGACCCAGTACTTC. It encodes CASSEQGGRLAGTETQYF.

V usage is TRBV13 and J usage is TRBJ2-6; tentatively, D is TRBD1 (6 bases). Trimming left V 5 bases short and J 1 base short, with 9 bases between. The CDR3 contains 15 residues. CDR1 is PRHDT, CDR2 FYEKMQ, per germline (reference sequence). The CDR3 loop is CASSQQGSGANVLTF. CDR3 sequence (DNA): TGTGCCAGCAGCCAACAGGGTTCTGGGGCCAACGTCCTGACTTTC.

This clone was seen once. The chain joins TRBV5-1 to TRBJ2-5, with D perhaps TRBD2 (5 bases). V was shortened by 7 bases and J by 4 bases, with 23 bases between the two germline ends. This CDR3 spans 16 amino acids. CDR1 SGHRS and CDR2 YFSETQ come from the germline V gene. CDR3 sequence: CASRPATHAEGETQYF. The CDR3 DNA reads TGCGCCAGCCGCCCGGCGACCCATGCCGAGGGAGAGACCCAGTACTTC.

This rearrangement joins TRBV29-1 to TRBJ1-1; D uncertain. Germline CDR1 reads SQVTM; CDR2 reads ANQGSEA. The CDR3 extends over 13 amino acids. The V end was cut by 5 bases, the J end by 3 bases, with 13 bases between. The CDR3 DNA sequence: TGCAGCGTTCCGTCGATGAGAGACACTGAAGCTTTCTTT. Translating it yields CSVPSMRDTEAFF.

CDR3 bases: TGTGCCAGCAGTTCAACAGGGATAAACGGCTACACCTTC. Its protein product is CASSSTGINGYTF. The chain has TRBV27 and TRBJ1-2; weak D call: TRBD1 (6 bases). V was shortened by 4 bases and J by 8 bases, with 14 bases between the two germline ends. The CDR3 runs 13 residues. CDR1 MNHEY and CDR2 SMNVEV come from the germline V gene (reference sequence).

This chain connects TRBV19 to TRBJ1-3, with D possibly TRBD1 on 6 matching bases. This CDR3 is 13 amino acids long. Trimming removed 4 bases at V and 7 bases at J, with 11 bases between. Per the germline V gene, CDR1 is LNHDA and CDR2 is SQIVND (reference sequence). CDR3 residues: CASSTDRWNTIYF. Written as DNA, the CDR3 is TGTGCCAGTAGTACAGACAGGTGGAACACCATATATTTT.

CDR3 bases: TGTGCCAGCAGTTTTAACGTTCTGAGGACAGGTCCCTCTGGAAACACCATATATTTT. It translates to CASSFNVLRTGPSGNTIYF. This chain links TRBV28 with TRBJ1-3, with TRBD1 matching 7 bases. Germline V gene lookup returns CDR1 MDHEN and CDR2 SYDVKM. V was pared by 3 bases and J by 0 bases, with 14 bases of the junction left unmatched. This CDR3 has 19 residues.

In this sample, this clone turned up many times. This rearrangement joins TRBV5-1 to TRBJ2-7, with 7 nucleotides matching TRBD1. The CDR3 has 13 amino acids. Looked up from germline, CDR1 is SGHRS and CDR2 is YFSETQ. V trimming: 0 bases; J trimming: 10 bases; junction bases outside the gene matches: 7. DNA of the CDR3: TGCGCCAGCAGCTTGGACAGGGGTGGGGGACAGTACTTC. The encoded protein is CASSLDRGGGQYF.

The chain employs TRBV18 and TRBJ2-2; D may match TRBD1 or TRBD2 (5 bases each). CDR1 is KGHSH and CDR2 is LQKENI in the germline V gene. Trimming left V 3 bases short and J 2 bases short, with 10 bases between. This CDR3 is built from 15 residues. The CDR3 reads CASSPRGPNTGELFF. For the CDR3, the DNA is TGTGCCAGCTCACCTCGGGGCCCAAACACCGGGGAGCTGTTTTTT.

This clone has a single count. The chain is built from TRBV2 and TRBJ2-7; 9 nucleotides match TRBD1. V shed 5 bases, J shed 2 bases, and the junction held 4 bases outside the gene matches. Germline values: CDR1 SNHLY, CDR2 FYNNEI. The CDR3 runs to 14 residues. Here the CDR3 DNA reads TGTGCCAGCAGTCGGACAGGGGTACCCTACGAGCAGTACTTC. It specifies CASSRTGVPYEQYF.

The chain employs TRBV18 and TRBJ2-7; the D call may be TRBD1 or TRBD2 (5 bases each). Trimming took off 5 bases at V and 0 bases at J, with 17 bases between the two ends. The CDR3 has 16 residues. CDR1 and CDR2 from the germline V gene are KGHSH and LQKENI. CDR3 DNA: TGTGCCAGCTCATCATCCGGGACGGGGAACTCCTACGAGCAGTACTTC. It encodes CASSSSGTGNSYEQYF.

This chain links TRBV28 with TRBJ2-1; 8 bases agree with TRBD1. CDR3 length equals 14 residues. The V gene's germline CDR1 is MDHEN and CDR2 SYDVKM. The CDR3 loop reads CALSRGRNYNEQFF. The CDR3, as DNA: TGTGCGCTGAGCAGGGGGCGGAATTACAATGAGCAGTTCTTC. The full variable domain, in which reference TRBV28 and TRBJ2-1 provide the parts outside the CDR3, is DVKVTQSSRYLVKRTGEKVFLECVQDMDHENMFWYRQDPGLGLRLIYFSYDVKMKEKGDIPEGYSVSREKKERFSLILESASTNQTSMYLCALSRGRNYNEQFFGPGTRLTVL.

J is TRBJ2-7 and V is TRBV5-1, with D tentatively TRBD1 (5 bases). V lost 1 base, J lost 2 bases, and 13 bases lay in between. This CDR3 region has 15 residues. CDR1 is SGHRS, CDR2 YFSETQ, per germline. The chain's CDR3 is CASSLWAGPTYEQYF. The CDR3 bases are TGCGCCAGCAGCTTGTGGGCAGGGCCCACCTACGAGCAGTACTTC.

The V gene is TRBV7-2, the J gene TRBJ1-2; unclear D gene. This CDR3 has 14 residues. V was trimmed by 2 bases and J by 6 bases, leaving 13 bases between them. Germline lookup yields CDR1 SGHTA and CDR2 FQGNSA. In nucleotides, the CDR3 is TGTGCCAGCAGCTTAATAGGCTCACAGCATGGCTACACCTTC. Translating it yields CASSLIGSQHGYTF. Complete variable domain (other parts from reference TRBV7-2 and TRBJ1-2): GAGVSQSPSNKVTEKGKDVELRCDPISGHTALYWYRQSLGQGLEFLIYFQGNSAPDKSGLPSDRFSAERTGGSVSTLTIQRTQQEDSAVYLCASSLIGSQHGYTFGSGTRLTVV.

J is TRBJ1-1 and V is TRBV7-3; TRBD1 agrees at 7 bases. J lost 11 bases, V lost 4 bases, and 13 bases had no gene match. Germline CDR1 SGHTA, CDR2 FQGTGA. The CDR3 covers 14 residues. The CDR3 DNA follows: TGTGCCAGCAGCTCGGGACTTCGACAGGGCGCGGCTTTCTTT. The encoded protein is CASSSGLRQGAAFF. The variable domain in full, with the rest retrieved from reference TRBV7-3 and TRBJ1-1, is GAGVSQTPSNKVTEKGKYVELRCDPISGHTALYWYRQSLGQGPEFLIYFQGTGAADDSGLPNDRFFAVRPEGSVSTLKIQRTERGDSAVYLCASSSGLRQGAAFFGQGTRLTVV.